The 13 T cell receptor beta chains given below trace back to one sample, sequenced in a study of OX40 agonist ivuxolimab in advanced cancers. Clones were sequenced by immunoSEQ multiplex PCR, and TCRdb holds only the in-frame ones, with some missing. The sample holds some 45,000 clones, 84% seen once. Sequences were derived from CD4+ or CD8+ T cells sorted from blood, sampled in a trial of the OX40 agonist ivuxolimab. The receptors come from an adult with an advanced solid tumor such as melanoma, head and neck, liver or kidney cancer.

The chain employs TRBV19 and TRBJ1-5; 8 positions match TRBD1. The germline V gene has CDR1 LNHDA and CDR2 SQIVND (reference sequence). The CDR3 covers 15 residues. J lost 4 bases, V lost 6 bases, and 8 bases had no gene match. CDR3 in amino acids: CASRTDRGGNQPQHF. Written as DNA, the CDR3 is TGTGCCAGTAGGACCGACAGGGGAGGAAATCAGCCCCAGCATTTT.

The V call is TRBV18, the J call TRBJ1-2; D not certain. V lost 4 bases, J lost 5 bases, and 8 bases lay in between. Germline V gene lookup returns CDR1 KGHSH and CDR2 LQKENI. The CDR3 has 12 amino acids. Here the CDR3 reads CASSLENYGYTF. In DNA form, the CDR3 reads TGTGCCAGCTCACTAGAAAATTATGGCTACACCTTC.

The CDR3 reads CATLLGLITDTQYF. The CDR3 DNA is TGTGCCACCCTCCTAGGGTTGATTACAGATACGCAGTATTTT. The V call is TRBV2, the J call TRBJ2-3, with D unclear. The germline V gene has CDR1 SNHLY and CDR2 FYNNEI. V was shortened by 10 bases and J by 3 bases, with 17 bases between the two germline ends. CDR3 length equals 14 residues.

The CDR3 DNA follows: TGTGCCAGCAGTTTGTCGGCTAGCGGGGTCGGGGAGCAGTACTTC. Its protein product is CASSLSASGVGEQYF. The chain couples TRBV27 to TRBJ2-7; 9 bases fit TRBD2. Losses at the gene ends were 3 bases for V and 7 bases for J; bases not matched to a gene: 10. Germline V gene sequence: CDR1 MNHEY, CDR2 SMNVEV (reference sequence). This CDR3 contains 15 residues.

V gene TRBV18 combines with J gene TRBJ2-5; D not resolved. The DNA end is a closer match to TRBJ2-7, so the J assignment may be wrong. The CDR3 has 13 amino acids. Germline-derived CDR1 and CDR2 are KGHSH and LQKENI. This CDR3 is CASSPKGSDEQYF. Written as DNA, the CDR3 is TGTGCCAGCTCACCAAAAGGTTCCGACGAGCAGTACTTC.

This chain uses TRBV5-1 with TRBJ2-7, with D perhaps TRBD2 (6 bases). V lost 1 base, J lost 1 base, and 12 bases lay in between. The CDR3 spans 15 residues. Germline CDR1 and CDR2: SGHRS and YFSETQ. CDR3 region: CASSLTDGGSYEQYF. The CDR3 coding sequence is TGCGCCAGCAGCTTGACCGACGGGGGATCCTACGAGCAGTACTTC.

This clone was counted a few times. The chain links TRBV27 to TRBJ2-7; TRBD1 aligns across 7 bases. The CDR3 runs to 14 residues. V shed 1 base and J 0 bases; nucleotides not matched to a gene: 0. Per the germline V gene, CDR1 is MNHEY and CDR2 is SMNVEV (reference sequence). CDR3 bases: TGTGCCAGCAGTTTATGGGACAGCTCCTACGAGCAGTACTTC. Residues: CASSLWDSSYEQYF.

The chain combines TRBV7-9 with TRBJ2-7; D might be TRBD1 or TRBD2, each matching 7 bases. V gave up 4 bases and J gave up 3 bases, with 16 bases separating them. Germline CDR1 reads SEHNR; CDR2 reads FQNEAQ (reference sequence). CDR3 length: 15 residues. The DNA for the CDR3 is TGTGCCAGCAGCTCCAGCGGGACAGAGAGCTACGAGCAGTACTTC. This sequence encodes CASSSSGTESYEQYF.

V and J are TRBV7-7 and TRBJ2-5; 7 positions agree with TRBD1. The V and J ends lost 2 bases and 3 bases, in that order; junction bases with no gene match: 6. The germline gives CDR1 SSHAT, CDR2 FNYEAQ (reference sequence). CDR3 length equals 15 residues. CDR3 DNA sequence: TGTGCCAGCAGCTTATCCTCGACAGGGAAAGAGACCCAGTACTTC. Translated: CASSLSSTGKETQYF.

The chain carries TRBV19 and TRBJ1-4; the D is unclear. This CDR3 spans 14 amino acids. V lost 3 bases and J 4 bases, leaving 9 bases between the germline ends. Germline values: CDR1 LNHDA, CDR2 SQIVND (reference sequence). The CDR3 nucleotides are TGTGCCAGTAGTATCGTCCCGGGTAATGAAAAACTGTTTTTT. Translation: CASSIVPGNEKLFF.

The V gene is TRBV11-2, the J gene TRBJ2-1, with TRBD1 identical over 7 bases. Germline V gene data show CDR1 as SGHAT and CDR2 as FQNNGV. J was trimmed by 3 bases and V by 4 bases; bases with no gene match: 3. The CDR3 is made up of 14 amino acids. CDR3 DNA: TGTGCCAGCAGCTACAGGGGCAACTACAATGAGCAGTTCTTC. Amino acids: CASSYRGNYNEQFF.

This sequence joins TRBV4-3 and TRBJ2-2; no clear D gene. The germline V gene has CDR1 LGHNA and CDR2 YSLEER. This CDR3 is 14 amino acids long. Trimming left V 8 bases short and J 5 bases short, with 15 bases between. CDR3 amino acids: CASRMGFRTGELFF. The CDR3 DNA sequence: TGCGCCAGCCGTATGGGGTTTCGGACCGGGGAGCTGTTTTTT.

The chain couples TRBV5-6 to TRBJ2-7; 12 bases align to TRBD2. This CDR3 is 15 amino acids long. Per the germline V gene, CDR1 is SGHDT and CDR2 is YYEEEE. Trimming removed 0 bases from V and 7 bases from J; junction bases left unmatched: 5. Here the CDR3 reads CASSLGLAGVGEQYF. CDR3 DNA sequence: TGTGCCAGCAGCTTGGGACTAGCGGGAGTAGGGGAGCAGTACTTC.